The clone carrying this TCR beta chain has a count of ten or more. The data derive from a study of T-cell reconstitution after alpha-beta-depleted transplantation in children. As it was prepared, the TCRbeta library received unique molecular identifiers. Each CDR3 protein is one row after TCRdb ran MiXCR on the PCR reads. The top ten hold roughly 5.5% of the sample, which has approximately 390,000 distinct CDR3 sequences, 9.5% to 13% seen once. Germline V gives CDR1 SGHTS, CDR2 YDEGEE. Trimming cost V 3 bases and J 0 bases, with 9 bases left between them. This CDR3 region has 14 residues. The sequences come from PBMCs from the stem cell graft donor, collected from the stem cell graft. The receptor was derived from a human donor who donated a stem cell graft to a child with acute myeloid leukemia. The chain carries TRBV5-8 and TRBJ1-1; a possible D gene is TRBD1 (5 bases). The CDR3 DNA is TGTGCCAGCAGCTCGGGACGGCTGAACACTGAAGCTTTCTTT. Its translation: CASSSGRLNTEAFF. The full variable domain, rest sourced from reference TRBV5-8 and TRBJ1-1, is EAGVTQSPTHLIKTRGQQATLRCSPISGHTSVYWYQQALGLGLQFLLWYDEGEERNRGNFPPRFSGRQFPNYSSELNVNALELEDSALYLCASSSGRLNTEAFFGQGTRLTVV.